This is a list of T cell receptor beta chains from one sample in a study of spatial heterogeneity in lung cancer. TCRdb processed the 5' RACE reads anew with MiXCR; each CDR3 protein has one entry. The profile shows tens of thousands of distinct CDR3 sequences, roughly 15% of them singletons. The sequencing used lung tumor tissue, collected at surgery. These receptors were collected from a female donor with early-stage non-small cell lung cancer. The CDR3 runs from the conserved cysteine through the conserved F or W. D genes are given only for firm matches. Size is stated for part of the rows, as once, few or many counts, or as a class when the clone is expanded.

V,J,D,size,CDR3,DNA
TRBV11-2,TRBJ2-1,.,.,CASSFPGGSSYNEQLF,TGTGCCAGCAGCTTTCCTGGGGGGAGCTCCTACAATGAGCAGTTATTC
TRBV20-1,TRBJ2-7,TRBD1,many,CSARGEQGVYSEQYF,TGCAGTGCTAGAGGGGAACAGGGGGTATATTCCGAGCAGTACTTC
TRBV20-1,TRBJ2-7,TRBD2,many,CSARRSPGLASGHEQYF,TGCAGTGCGCGACGATCCCCGGGACTAGCCTCCGGCCACGAGCAGTACTTC
TRBV12-3/TRBV12-4,TRBJ2-1,TRBD1,.,CASSLGLPGTANEQFF,TGTGCCAGCAGTTTAGGCTTACCCGGGACAGCCAATGAGCAGTTCTTC
TRBV12-3/TRBV12-4,TRBJ1-6,.,.,CATKGDGNSPLHF,TGTGCCACCAAGGGGGATGGGAATTCACCCCTCCACTTT
TRBV6-2/TRBV6-3,TRBJ2-1,.,many,CASRTGTDYNEQFF,TGTGCCAGCAGAACCGGGACGGATTACAATGAGCAGTTCTTC
TRBV7-2,TRBJ1-4,.,medium-sized,CASSSDTTGRLFF,TGTGCCAGCAGCTCAGACACGACCGGGAGGTTGTTTTTT
TRBV6-2/TRBV6-3,TRBJ2-1,.,.,CVSAMGSFHEQFF,TGTGTCAGCGCCATGGGTAGCTTCCATGAGCAGTTCTTC
TRBV7-3,TRBJ2-1,TRBD1,.,CASSLTGEDEQFF,TGTGCCAGCAGCTTGACAGGGGAGGATGAGCAGTTCTTC
TRBV15,TRBJ2-7,.,.,CATTRDTGRYEQYF,TGTGCCACCACAAGGGACACCGGGAGATACGAGCAGTACTTC
TRBV2,TRBJ2-7,TRBD1,.,CASGGTGATYEQYF,TGTGCCAGCGGTGGGACAGGGGCCACCTACGAGCAGTACTTC
TRBV25-1,TRBJ1-1,TRBD1,many,CASRGTGAKREAFF,TGTGCCAGCAGGGGGACAGGAGCCAAGAGAGAAGCTTTCTTT
TRBV27,TRBJ2-7,TRBD1,few,CASRDRGNYEQYF,TGTGCCAGCAGAGACAGGGGGAACTACGAGCAGTACTTC
TRBV5-1,TRBJ2-3,.,many,CASSLKQAPSTDTQYF,TGCGCCAGCAGCTTGAAGCAGGCCCCTAGCACAGATACGCAGTATTTT
TRBV15,TRBJ2-3,.,once,CATSRETGSTDTQYF,TGTGCCACCAGCAGAGAGACGGGCAGCACAGATACGCAGTATTTT
TRBV9,TRBJ2-2,.,medium-sized,CASSVDLAGELFF,TGTGCCAGCAGCGTAGACCTCGCCGGGGAGCTGTTTTTT
TRBV3-1,TRBJ2-2,TRBD1,medium-sized,CASSPTGGSANTGELFF,TGTGCCAGCAGCCCTACAGGGGGCTCCGCGAACACCGGGGAGCTGTTTTTT
TRBV28,TRBJ2-4,.,.,CASSLSGTTKNIQYF,TGTGCCAGCAGTTTATCGGGGACAACCAAAAACATTCAGTACTTC
TRBV20-1,TRBJ2-7,.,many,CSPKDGSLAHEQYF,TGCAGTCCTAAAGACGGGTCGTTGGCCCACGAGCAGTACTTC
TRBV28,TRBJ2-7,TRBD1,.,CASIPIGQGDSYEQYF,TGTGCCAGCATCCCTATAGGACAGGGCGACTCCTACGAGCAGTACTTC
TRBV2,TRBJ2-1,TRBD2,few,CASRAHSGERGQFF,TGTGCCAGCAGGGCCCACAGTGGGGAGCGGGGGCAGTTCTTC
TRBV20-1,TRBJ2-7,.,many,CSATAPDLHEQYF,TGCAGTGCCACTGCTCCGGACCTCCACGAGCAGTACTTC